The 27 T cell receptor beta chains below all came from one sample that was sequenced in a study of T cell clonotyping in hematopoietic cell transplantation. Only in-frame clones appear in the TCRdb table, and some are missing; sequencing was by immunoSEQ multiplex PCR. The sample has roughly 40,000 clones, 95% seen once. The sample taken for sequencing was peripheral blood mononuclear cells. The source of these receptors is a man between 25 and 39 years old in good health. Some clones in this sample may be carry-over from other donors' samples.

The chain uses TRBV11-2 and TRBJ2-4; 7 bases are a match to TRBD1. The V and J ends lost 0 bases and 7 bases, in that order; junction bases with no gene match: 0. This CDR3 comprises 13 residues. CDR1 is SGHAT, CDR2 FQNNGV, per germline. DNA of the CDR3: TGTGCCAGCAGCTTAGACAGGGGGAACATTCAGTACTTC. Its translation is CASSLDRGNIQYF.

The chain links TRBV7-9 to TRBJ2-4; D gene ambiguous. The CDR3 contains 15 residues. Trimming cost V 8 bases and J 3 bases, with 17 bases left between them. CDR1 and CDR2 (germline): SEHNR, FQNEAQ (reference sequence). Here the CDR3 reads CASAPRATGKNIQYF. The DNA for the CDR3 is TGTGCCAGCGCCCCCCGGGCAACGGGCAAAAACATTCAGTACTTC.

The rearrangement links TRBV7-8 to TRBJ2-2, with unresolved D. There are 11 residues in the CDR3. Looked up from germline, CDR1 is SGHVS and CDR2 is FQNEAQ. The V end was cut by 8 bases, the J end by 8 bases, with 9 bases between. The CDR3 reads CASGLLGELFF. CDR3 bases: TGTGCCAGCGGTCTATTGGGGGAGCTGTTTTTT.

The chain uses TRBV11-3 and TRBJ2-5, with D possibly matching TRBD1 (6 bases). This CDR3 is built from 16 residues. From germline, CDR1 is SGHNT and CDR2 YENEEA. V lost 1 base and J lost 2, with 14 bases in between. CDR3 in amino acids: CASSLGLFGQQETQYF. CDR3 nucleotide sequence: TGTGCCAGCAGCTTAGGGCTTTTCGGACAGCAAGAGACCCAGTACTTC.

This rearrangement joins TRBV7-2 to TRBJ2-7; TRBD2 is a possible D gene (6 bases). V gave up 1 base and J gave up 4 bases, with 8 bases separating them. The germline V gene has CDR1 SGHTA and CDR2 FQGNSA. This CDR3 spans 13 amino acids. CDR3 residues: CASSLEEGYEQYF. DNA for the CDR3: TGTGCCAGCAGCTTAGAGGAGGGGTACGAGCAGTACTTC.

The gene calls are TRBV2 and TRBJ1-4; D remains ambiguous. Trimming cost V 0 bases and J 10 bases, with 21 bases left between them. This CDR3 spans 17 amino acids. The germline CDR1 and CDR2 sequences are SNHLY and FYNNEI. Here the CDR3 DNA reads TGTGCCAGCAGTGAAGCCCCAGCGACTACTATGGTGGGAAAACTGTTTTTT. Encoded protein: CASSEAPATTMVGKLFF.

The V gene is TRBV5-1, the J gene TRBJ1-2; D gene unclear. The CDR3 contains 15 residues. V dropped 0 bases and J dropped 0 bases, with 9 bases sitting between them. Germline V gene data show CDR1 as SGHRS and CDR2 as YFSETQ. For the CDR3, the DNA is TGCGCCAGCAGCTTGGGAGTACAAGCTAACTATGGCTACACCTTC. Its protein is CASSLGVQANYGYTF.

The V and J genes are TRBV19 and TRBJ1-3; D gene uncertain. The CDR3 spans 14 residues. V gave up 5 bases and J gave up 1 base, with 9 bases separating them. The V gene's germline CDR1 is LNHDA and CDR2 SQIVND (reference sequence). The CDR3 DNA reads TGTGCCAGTAGTGTAGGAAATTCTGGAAACACCATATATTTT. This encodes CASSVGNSGNTIYF.

The rearrangement joins TRBV9 to TRBJ1-1, with D possibly matching TRBD1 (5 bases). CDR1 and CDR2 from the germline V gene are SGDLS and YYNGEE. The CDR3 extends over 15 amino acids. V was clipped by 0 bases and J by 7 bases, with 16 bases between them. CDR3 amino acids: CASSVEAARGHEAFF. CDR3 bases: TGTGCCAGCAGCGTAGAGGCCGCTAGGGGTCATGAAGCTTTCTTT. Supplemented by reference TRBV9 and TRBJ1-1, the full variable domain reads DSGVTQTPKHLITATGQRVTLRCSPRSGDLSVYWYQQSLDQGLQFLIQYYNGEERAKGNILERFSAQQFPDLHSELNLSSLELGDSALYFCASSVEAARGHEAFFGQGTRLTVV.

CDR3 loop: CASTPTTGNTEAFF. The CDR3 bases are TGCGCCAGCACACCAACGACAGGAAACACTGAAGCTTTCTTT. The chain employs TRBV10-2 and TRBJ1-1, with a possible D match to TRBD1 (6 bases). Looked up from germline, CDR1 is WSHSY and CDR2 is SAAADI. The CDR3 has 14 residues. V lost 7 bases, J lost 2 bases, and 14 bases lay in between.

This clone was counted between two and nine times. The DNA of the CDR3 is TGCAGCGTTGCTAACAGTAACTATGGCTACACCTTC. Protein sequence: CSVANSNYGYTF. The gene calls are TRBV29-1 and TRBJ1-2; D is uncertain. The CDR3 is 12 residues long. CDR1 SQVTM and CDR2 ANQGSEA come from the germline V gene. The V end was cut by 4 bases, the J end by 1 base, with 7 bases between.

This chain joins TRBV7-3 and TRBJ2-5, with D perhaps matching TRBD1 or TRBD2 (6 bases each). Trimming cost V 3 bases and J 2 bases, with 19 bases left between them. CDR1 is SGHTA, CDR2 FQGTGA, per germline. CDR3 length: 17 amino acids. Here the CDR3 DNA reads TGTGCCAGCAGCTTCTCATCATCCGGGGGCACTCAAGAGACCCAGTACTTC. Its translation is CASSFSSSGGTQETQYF.

The chain is built from TRBV1 and TRBJ2-5; the table's TRBD2 call for D was not verified on the DNA. TRBV1 is reported as a pseudogene. The CDR3 spans 16 residues. The CDR3 DNA reads TGCACCAGCAGCCAAAAACGGACTAGCGCACCAGAGACCCAGTACTTC. Translation gives CTSSQKRTSAPETQYF.

The chain joins TRBV7-2 to TRBJ2-1; the D gene could be TRBD1 or TRBD2 (5 bases each). V dropped 5 bases and J dropped 4 bases, with 18 bases sitting between them. The CDR3 runs to 16 residues. Per germline, CDR1 SGHTA and CDR2 FQGNSA. CDR3 loop: CASSPMGVVEYNEQFF. The CDR3 region has the DNA TGTGCCAGCAGCCCAATGGGGGTAGTGGAATACAATGAGCAGTTCTTC.

CDR3 loop: CAWSPGLAGVDEQFF. CDR3 nucleotides: TGTGCCTGGAGTCCAGGACTAGCGGGAGTGGATGAGCAGTTCTTC. V gene TRBV30 combines with J gene TRBJ2-1; 13 bases agree with TRBD2. CDR1 and CDR2 (germline): GTSNPN, SVGIG (reference sequence). The CDR3 extends over 15 amino acids. V lost 2 bases to trimming and J lost 8 bases; unmatched junction nucleotides: 6.

This clone was found a few times. This rearrangement joins TRBV14 to TRBJ2-5; 7 nucleotides agree with TRBD1. With 7 bases clipped from V and 7 bases from J, the junction kept 15 bases outside the gene matches. CDR3 length: 15 amino acids. CDR1 is SGHDN and CDR2 is FVKESK in the germline V gene. The DNA for the CDR3 is TGTGCCAGCACCATAAGCGAGACAGGGATGGGGACCCAGTACTTC. The encoded protein is CASTISETGMGTQYF.

This chain connects TRBV6-1 to TRBJ2-7; TRBD1 is a possible D gene (6 bases). This CDR3 is 14 amino acids long. Deletions cut 3 bases from V and 2 bases from J, with 11 bases between. Germline assignment: CDR1 MNHNS and CDR2 SASEGT. The CDR3, as DNA: TGTGCCAGCAGTGACAGGGGAAGGACCTACGAGCAGTACTTC. Residues: CASSDRGRTYEQYF.

The CDR3 loop reads CASSLTGRVGDYEQYF. The CDR3 bases are TGCGCCAGCAGCTTGACGGGGCGAGTTGGTGACTACGAGCAGTACTTC. The chain uses TRBV5-1 and TRBJ2-7, with D perhaps matching TRBD1 or TRBD2 (5 bases each). Per germline, CDR1 SGHRS and CDR2 YFSETQ. V lost 1 base, J lost 3 bases, and 17 bases lay in between. CDR3 size: 16 residues.

The rearrangement uses TRBV28 and TRBJ2-2; TRBD2 might be the D (7 bases). The V gene's germline CDR1 is MDHEN and CDR2 SYDVKM. This CDR3 has 16 residues. V lost 7 bases, J lost 0 bases, and 15 bases lay in between. The CDR3 bases are TGTGCCAGCACGGAGGGGGGGGGCGCGAACACCGGGGAGCTGTTTTTT. It yields the protein CASTEGGGANTGELFF.

The genes are TRBV29-1 and TRBJ2-7; 8 bases line up with TRBD1. In germline, CDR1 is SQVTM, CDR2 ANQGSEA. V was clipped by 4 bases and J by 3 bases; unmatched bases: 5. This CDR3 has 13 residues. DNA of the CDR3: TGCAGCGTTGCACATGGACAGGGCTACGAGCAGTACTTC. Protein: CSVAHGQGYEQYF.

This rearrangement joins TRBV6-5 to TRBJ2-7, with a tentative D call TRBD2 (6 bases). Germline V gives CDR1 MNHEY, CDR2 SVGAGI. Between the trimmed V and J ends, which lost 0 bases and 4 bases, there was a span of 13 bases. The CDR3 runs 15 residues. The CDR3 region has the DNA TGTGCCAGCAGTTACTCCGGGAGTATAGGATACGAGCAGTACTTC. This gives the protein CASSYSGSIGYEQYF.

This clone was observed a single time. The CDR3 DNA sequence: TGTGCCAGCAGCACCTACTACGAGCAGTACTTC. Protein product: CASSTYYEQYF. The chain uses TRBV7-2 and TRBJ2-7; D is undetermined. Trimming stripped 5 bases from V and 3 bases from J, with 5 bases between. CDR1 and CDR2 (germline): SGHTA, FQGNSA. This CDR3 has 11 residues.

The chain uses TRBV27 and TRBJ1-5; weak D call: TRBD1 (6 bases). The CDR3 sequence is 14 residues long. Germline V CDR1 and CDR2: MNHEY, SMNVEV (reference sequence). V lost 8 bases to trimming and J lost 3 bases, with 14 bases between them. This CDR3 reads CASADRSPNQPQHF. Written as DNA, the CDR3 is TGTGCCAGCGCCGACAGGAGCCCCAATCAGCCCCAGCATTTT.

The rearrangement links TRBV5-1 to TRBJ1-4; D gene uncertain. V was shortened by 1 base and J by 6 bases, with 4 bases between the two germline ends. The germline gives CDR1 SGHRS, CDR2 YFSETQ. The CDR3 extends over 12 amino acids. The CDR3 is CASSLSHEKLFF. The CDR3 DNA reads TGCGCCAGCAGCTTGAGTCATGAAAAACTGTTTTTT.

This clone was seen more than once but under ten times. J is TRBJ2-3 and V is TRBV9; D call uncertain. This CDR3 is 15 amino acids long. Trimming left V 0 bases short and J 4 bases short, with 12 bases between. Per germline, CDR1 SGDLS and CDR2 YYNGEE. The DNA of the CDR3 is TGTGCCAGCAGCGTAGGAGGTGAAGAGGCAGATACGCAGTATTTT. Translated: CASSVGGEEADTQYF.

The chain couples TRBV9 to TRBJ2-1, with 9 bases lining up with TRBD1. In germline, CDR1 is SGDLS, CDR2 YYNGEE. The CDR3 has 16 residues. The V gene end was trimmed by 3 bases and the J gene end by 6 bases; junction bases not matched to a gene: 10. The CDR3 region is CASSAFSTTGGNEQFF. As DNA, the CDR3 is TGTGCCAGCAGCGCCTTCTCCACGACAGGGGGCAATGAGCAGTTCTTC.

J is TRBJ2-6 and V is TRBV7-3, with 7 bases identical to TRBD1. The V and J ends lost 1 base and 2 bases, in that order; junction bases with no gene match: 11. CDR3 size: 19 residues. Looked up from germline, CDR1 is SGHTA and CDR2 is FQGTGA. The DNA of the CDR3 is TGTGCCAGCAGCTTAAGGGGTGACAGGGTCCAGGCTGGGGCCAACGTCCTGACTTTC. Translation: CASSLRGDRVQAGANVLTF.